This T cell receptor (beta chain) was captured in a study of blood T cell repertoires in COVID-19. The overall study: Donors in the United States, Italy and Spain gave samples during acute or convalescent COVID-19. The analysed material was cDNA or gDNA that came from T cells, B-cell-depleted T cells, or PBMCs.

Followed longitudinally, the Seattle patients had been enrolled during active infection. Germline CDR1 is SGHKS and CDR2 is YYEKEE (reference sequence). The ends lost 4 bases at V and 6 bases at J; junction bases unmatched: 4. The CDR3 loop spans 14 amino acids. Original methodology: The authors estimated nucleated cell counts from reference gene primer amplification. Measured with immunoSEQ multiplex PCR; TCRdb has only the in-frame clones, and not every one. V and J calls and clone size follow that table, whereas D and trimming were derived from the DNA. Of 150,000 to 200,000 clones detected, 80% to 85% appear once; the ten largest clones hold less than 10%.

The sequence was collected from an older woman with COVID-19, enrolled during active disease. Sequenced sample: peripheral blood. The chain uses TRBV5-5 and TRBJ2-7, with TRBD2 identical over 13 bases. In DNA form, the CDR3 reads TGTGCCAGCAGCCTTCGACTAGCGGGAGGCGAGCAGTACTTC. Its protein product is CASSLRLAGGEQYF.